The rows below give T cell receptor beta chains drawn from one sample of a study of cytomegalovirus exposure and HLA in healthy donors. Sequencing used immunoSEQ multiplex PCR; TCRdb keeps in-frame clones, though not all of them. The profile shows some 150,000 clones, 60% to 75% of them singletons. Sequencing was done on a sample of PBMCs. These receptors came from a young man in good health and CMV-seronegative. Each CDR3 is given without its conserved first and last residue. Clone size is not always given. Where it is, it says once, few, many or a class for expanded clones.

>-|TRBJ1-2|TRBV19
ASTTGLGYT
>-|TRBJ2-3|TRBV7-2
ASSLAKNRGFTDTQY
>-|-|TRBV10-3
ATTVGGVGSYEQY
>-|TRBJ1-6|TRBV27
ASRPGLHYNSPLH
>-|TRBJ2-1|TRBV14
ASSPRGSYNEQF
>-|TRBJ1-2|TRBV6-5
ATESPGQRGYT
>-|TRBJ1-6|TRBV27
ASNGQGASSPLH
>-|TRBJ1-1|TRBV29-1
SVDKEEAF
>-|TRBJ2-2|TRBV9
ASSPRTSGGADGELF
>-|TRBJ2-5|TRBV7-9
ASSTEVETQY
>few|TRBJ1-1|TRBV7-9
ASSPWVTVVNTEAF
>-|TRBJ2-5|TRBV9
ASSVPRGTQY
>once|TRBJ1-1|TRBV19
ASSSRKQGGNTEAF
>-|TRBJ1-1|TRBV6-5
ASSSLRHMNTEAF
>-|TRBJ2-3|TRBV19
ASSPGTGATDTQY
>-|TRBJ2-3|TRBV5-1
ASSLDSGGHTDTQY
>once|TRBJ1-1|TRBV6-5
ASRFRGTGGTEAF
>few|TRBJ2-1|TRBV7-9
ASSLGGLAGTYNEQF
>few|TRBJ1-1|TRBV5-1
ASSGISRANTEAF
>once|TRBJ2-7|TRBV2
ASSEQGSGYEQY
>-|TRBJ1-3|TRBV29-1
SVWTALTFSGNTIY
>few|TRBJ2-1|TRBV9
ASSAGGGPIGYEQF
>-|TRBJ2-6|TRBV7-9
ASSLFGQMSSGANGLT
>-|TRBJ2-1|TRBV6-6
ASRSLRGAGNEQF